This TCR beta chain stems from a study of CXCR3-negative and CXCR3-positive naive CD8 T cells (dated by TCRdb to about 2019). General notes on the study: In total, 130 million to 150 million TRB reads were obtained, which works out to roughly 1.5 +/- 0.3 million reads per library. TRBV-TRBJ cluster analysis included naive subsets from roughly 5 donors and memory cells from 3 donors. Diversity and physicochemical repertoire analyses were performed on around ten donors pooled from two independent experiments. Paper-wide results and their limitations: Freshly isolated PBMCs were used for most assays because CXCR3 expression partially decreased after cryopreservation. Similar TRBV-TRBJ usage was shown by naive CXCR3-negative and CXCR3-positive cells from the same donor, whereas distinct patterns were shown by memory cells. Because surface CD5, which is linked to self-reactivity in mice, was comparable between the naive subsets, TCR interaction strength was also inferred from the physicochemical properties of TRB CDR3s. Repertoire diversity was comparably high in both naive subsets but much lower in memory CD8+ T cells.

With regard to this clonotype: Its antigen is still unknown.

For each CD8+ T cell subset, flow sorting was done in triplicate, and about 300,000 cells per subset went directly into RLT lysis buffer. Standard density gradient centrifugation was used to isolate peripheral blood mononuclear cells from buffy coats. Total RNA was extracted from sorted cells using an RNeasy Mini Kit. The sequencer was a NextSeq 550. The Human TCR Profiling Kit (MiLaboratory) was used to prepare UMI-labeled 5' RACE TRB cDNA libraries. cDNA synthesis used the entire amount of extracted RNA, and PCR amplification then used the entire amount of cDNA produced. The libraries were made side by side, with each library going through the same number of PCR cycles. Turning to the authors' computational methods: MIGEC and MiXCR extracted about 50,000 +/- 10,000 unique UMI-labeled TRB cDNA molecules per library, requiring at least two reads per UMI. On average, each library contained approximately 40,000 +/- 10,000 functional in-frame TRB CDR3 nucleotide clonotypes without stop codons. Diversity metrics, including normalized Shannon-Wiener and Chao1, were computed in VDJtools after downsampling to 5000 UMI-labeled TRB molecules per sample. VDJtools computed clonotype-size-weighted physicochemical properties of the central five CDR3 residues: interaction energy, strength, volume and Kidera factor 4. TCRdb reprocessed the sequencing reads and holds a single record per CDR3 protein sequence, with no DNA. TCRdb assigned the V and J calls; the authors' analysis was not used. The sample table on file contains about 43,000 distinct CDR3 sequences. The ten largest clones capture approximately 12% of the sample.

Via the germline V gene, CDR1 is MRHNA and CDR2 SNTAGT. Taken from cysteine to phenylalanine, the CDR3 has 16 residues. The nucleotide record is missing. Sample: memory CD8+ T cells from blood. What the cell subset or site label conveys for this sample: conventional CD8+ memory T cells (TMEM), sorted as controls. The source is a human donor in good health. Some clones in this sample may be carry-over from other donors' samples. This chain joins TRBV6-4 to TRBJ2-3; TCRdb calls TRBD1, which cannot be checked without DNA. For the CDR3, the sequence is CASSTQGGGSTDTQYF.